This note documents a single T cell receptor beta chain sequence. Its specificity is not known. The PCR employed 60 Vbeta primers together with 13 Jbeta primers. Here immunoSEQ multiplex PCR was the method, and the copy in TCRdb shows in-frame clones only, minus some. The data contain about 130,000 clones, 83% of them seen just once; the ten biggest clones take up roughly 4%. Per germline, CDR1 MDHEN and CDR2 SYDVKM. Germline trimming cut 4 bases from V and 4 bases from J; bases unmatched to any gene: 5. The CDR3 spans 14 residues. This sample is part of a study of cytomegalovirus exposure and HLA in healthy donors. Study-wide results and caveats: Earlier analysis found most TCR beta V segments productive about 90% or about 30% of the time.

The sequence was obtained from a woman between 35 and 50 years old in good health and CMV-seropositive. Sequencing input: PBMCs. The chain combines TRBV28 with TRBJ1-1, with 8 nucleotides matching TRBD1. CDR3 residues: CASSSRGRATEAFF. The CDR3 nucleotides are TGTGCCAGCAGTTCCAGGGGGCGAGCCACTGAAGCTTTCTTT.